One sample yielded the 7 T cell receptor beta chains listed below, sequenced in a study of molecular identifiers for immune sequencing clone quantification (dated by TCRdb to the late 2010s). The library came from PCR. Sequencing was carried out with an Illumina HiSeq 4000. The public sequencing data were trimmed at Q25 with fastp and processed into clonotypes with MiXCR by TCRdb, which kept only in-frame beta chains. All rows with the same CDR3 protein become a single entry with the most common DNA and genes. The sample data list 70,000 to 95,000 distinct CDR3 sequences, and roughly 20% of these were observed just once. The ten largest clones add up to around 0.88% of the sample. Material: naive CD8+ T cells from blood, with Jurkat cell RNA spiked in. The cell subset or site tag for this specimen amounts to: FACS-sorted CD8+CD4-CCR7+CD45RA+ naive T cells. Source of these receptors: a human donor in good health. Some libraries in this study had Jurkat cell RNA spiked in.

Only a few counts were recorded for this clonotype. The chain joins TRBV27 to TRBJ2-2; TRBD2 might be the D (7 bases). Trimming took off 6 bases at V and 5 bases at J, with 16 bases between the two ends. Germline V gives CDR1 MNHEY, CDR2 SMNVEV (reference sequence). The CDR3 sequence is 15 residues long. Here the CDR3 DNA reads TGTGCCAGCAGACCCCCGGGGGGCGCAACCGGGGAGCTGTTTTTT. Its protein product is CASRPPGGATGELFF.

This clonotype was counted at least ten times. The CDR3 reads CSARVFKREGLNTEAFF. CDR3 sequence (DNA): TGCAGTGCTAGAGTTTTTAAGCGGGAGGGACTGAACACTGAAGCTTTCTTT. The J gene is TRBJ1-1, the V gene TRBV20-1, with D tentatively TRBD1 (5 bases). This CDR3 region has 17 residues. Between the trimmed V and J ends, which lost 1 base and 0 bases, there was a span of 18 bases. Germline lookup yields CDR1 DFQATT and CDR2 SNEGSKA (reference sequence).

Regarding this clonotype: Given a much more abundant clone one base away, this may be a read error. The gene calls are TRBV27 and TRBJ1-2, with 10 bases that match TRBD1. V dropped 4 bases and J dropped 8; count of bases not matched to a gene: 16. From germline, CDR1 is MNHEY and CDR2 SMNVEV (reference sequence). The CDR3 length is 17 residues. CDR3 coding DNA: TGTGCCAGCAGTTCATCTGGGACAGGGGTTCCTTTTTCAGGCTACACCTTC. Protein sequence: CASSSSGTGVPFSGYTF.

This clonotype was counted ten times or more. CDR3 nucleotides: TGTGCCAGCAGGAACGCACTTAATGAAAAACTGTTTTTT. Encoded protein: CASRNALNEKLFF. The chain recombines TRBV7-9 with TRBJ1-4; D is uncertain. The CDR3 length is 13 residues. V was clipped by 6 bases and J by 4 bases, with 9 bases between them. The germline V gene has CDR1 SEHNR and CDR2 FQNEAQ (reference sequence).

This clonotype was counted many times. The genes are TRBV20-1 and TRBJ2-7; tentatively, D is TRBD2 (5 bases). Trimming stripped 1 base from V and 0 bases from J, with 10 bases between. Germline CDR1 is DFQATT and CDR2 is SNEGSKA (reference sequence). The CDR3 runs to 14 residues. CDR3 DNA sequence: TGCAGTGCTAGAGCGAGGGATTCCTCCTACGAGCAGTACTTC. Its translation is CSARARDSSYEQYF.

This clonotype has ten or more counts. This chain uses TRBV29-1 with TRBJ2-7; 7 nucleotides line up with TRBD1. Germline CDR1 SQVTM, CDR2 ANQGSEA. CDR3 length: 15 amino acids. V trimming: 3 bases; J trimming: 1 base; junction bases outside the gene matches: 9. CDR3 bases: TGCAGCGTTGAGCTCTGGAGACAGGGTTCCTACGAGCAGTACTTC. Translation gives CSVELWRQGSYEQYF.

The V gene is TRBV28, the J gene TRBJ1-2, with a possible D match to TRBD1 (5 bases). Per the germline V gene, CDR1 is MDHEN and CDR2 is SYDVKM. V was cut by 3 bases and J by 0 bases, with 14 bases left in between. The CDR3 is 16 residues long. The CDR3 region has the DNA TGTGCCAGCAGTTTCCGGAGGGGAAAATCTAACTATGGCTACACCTTC. It codes for CASSFRRGKSNYGYTF.